This T cell receptor (beta chain) came from a study of blood T cell repertoires in COVID-19. Whole-study context: The study drew acute and convalescent COVID-19 samples from the United States, Italy and Spain. T cells, B-cell-depleted T cells, or PBMCs provided the cDNA or gDNA that served as material.

The assay was immunoSEQ multiplex PCR, and TCRdb's table has in-frame clones only and misses some. The top ten hold around 3.3% of the sample, which has about 140,000 clones, 65% to 80% seen once. This sequence originates from a man aged 55 to 70 with acute or convalescent COVID-19. Sample: peripheral blood.

Here the CDR3 reads CASSVLAGVGEQYF. Here the CDR3 DNA reads TGTGCCAGCAGCGTACTAGCGGGAGTGGGAGAGCAGTACTTC. The chain combines TRBV6-2 or TRBV6-3 with TRBJ2-7; 11 nucleotides match TRBD2. CDR3 length equals 14 residues. The V gene end was trimmed by 6 bases and the J gene end by 7 bases; junction bases not matched to a gene: 8. Germline V lookup: CDR1 MNHEY, CDR2 SVGEGT.